What follows describes a single TCR beta chain. This clone was seen a few times. Its recognized antigen is unknown. Per-nucleotide qualities are absent, and no much larger clonotype sits a single base away. The CDR3 covers 14 residues, taking in both the cysteine and the phenylalanine. CDR3 DNA only is kept here, 42 bases in frame from base 1. The V end loses 6 bases and the J end loses 0 bases, and a stretch of 11 bases separates them. For CDR1 and CDR2, the germline V gene lists MRHNA and SNTAGT. This sample was taken from a study of shared T cell receptors in the human thymus (dated by TCRdb to the early 2020s). In terms of the full investigation: The study investigated the way shared, self-reactive T-cell receptor alpha chains are produced in the human thymus.

Libraries were built with the immunoSEQ multiplex PCR assay. TCRdb provides this immuneACCESS table in a form limited to in-frame rearrangements. Some clones are lacking; in checked studies, under half of them reflect an unresolved V gene, and why the rest are absent is not known. For this sample the table gives a few hundred thousand clones, of which around 93% were detected only once. Together, the top ten hold about 0.02% of the sample. Here the chain combines TRBV6-4 and TRBJ1-1, with TRBD1 as a weak D call on 6 bases. This clonotype originated in a human donor. Specimen: thymocytes. The DNA is as follows: TGTGCCAGCAGGCCCGGACAGATGAACACTGAAGCTTTCTTT. This encodes CASRPGQMNTEAFF.